The clone carrying this T cell receptor beta chain was counted at least ten times. This entry is derived from a study of T-cell reconstitution after alpha-beta-depleted transplantation in children. A TCRbeta library incorporating unique molecular identifiers was prepared. MiXCR was run by TCRdb on the PCR reads, yielding one entry per CDR3 protein. The data hold about 360,000 distinct CDR3 sequences, with more than 10% observed a single time. Germline V CDR1 and CDR2: SGHRS, YFSETQ. This CDR3 is built from 15 residues. Germline trimming cut 4 bases from V and 3 bases from J; bases unmatched to any gene: 5.

Source: PBMCs, taken from the stem cell graft. This receptor was obtained from a human donor who donated a stem cell graft to a child with Fanconi anemia. This chain joins TRBV5-1 and TRBJ2-3, with 10 bases that match TRBD2. The CDR3 here is CASSRGLAATDTQYF. CDR3 in DNA: TGCGCCAGCAGCCGAGGACTAGCGGCGACAGATACGCAGTATTTT.